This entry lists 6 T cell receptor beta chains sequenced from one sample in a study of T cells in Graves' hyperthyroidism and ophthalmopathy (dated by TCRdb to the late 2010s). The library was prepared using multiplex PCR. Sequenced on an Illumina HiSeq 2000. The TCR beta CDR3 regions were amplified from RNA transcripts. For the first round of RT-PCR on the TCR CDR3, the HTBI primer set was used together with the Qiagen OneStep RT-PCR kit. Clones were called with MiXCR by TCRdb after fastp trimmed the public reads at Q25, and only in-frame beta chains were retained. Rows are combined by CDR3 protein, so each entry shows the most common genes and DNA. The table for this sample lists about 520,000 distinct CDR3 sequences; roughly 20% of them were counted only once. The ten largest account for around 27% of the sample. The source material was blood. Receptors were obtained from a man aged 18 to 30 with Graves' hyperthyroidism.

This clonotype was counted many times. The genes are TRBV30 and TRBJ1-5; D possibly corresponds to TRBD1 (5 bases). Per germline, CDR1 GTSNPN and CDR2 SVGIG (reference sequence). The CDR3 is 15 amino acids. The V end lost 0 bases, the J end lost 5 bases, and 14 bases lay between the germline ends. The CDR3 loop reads CAWSVWGVKDQPQHF. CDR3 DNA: TGTGCCTGGAGTGTATGGGGGGTCAAGGATCAGCCCCAGCATTTT.

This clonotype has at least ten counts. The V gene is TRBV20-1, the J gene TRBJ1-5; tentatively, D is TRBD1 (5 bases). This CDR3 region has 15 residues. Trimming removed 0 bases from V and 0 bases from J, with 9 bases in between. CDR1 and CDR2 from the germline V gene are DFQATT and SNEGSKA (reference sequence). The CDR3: CSARDTQGSNQPQHF. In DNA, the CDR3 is TGCAGTGCTAGAGATACCCAGGGTAGCAATCAGCCCCAGCATTTT.

This CDR3 reads CASSSKGWAEAFF. As DNA, the CDR3 is TGTGCCAGCAGTTCGAAAGGGTGGGCTGAAGCTTTCTTT. V gene TRBV6-5 combines with J gene TRBJ1-1; the D is unclear. Trimming stripped 4 bases from V and 6 bases from J, with 12 bases between. Germline V gene sequence: CDR1 MNHEY, CDR2 SVGAGI. The CDR3 totals 13 residues.

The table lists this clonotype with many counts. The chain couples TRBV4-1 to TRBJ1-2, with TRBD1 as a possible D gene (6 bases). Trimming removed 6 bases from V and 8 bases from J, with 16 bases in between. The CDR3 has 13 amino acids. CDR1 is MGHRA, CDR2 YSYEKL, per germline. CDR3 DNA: TGCGCCAGCAGACAGACAGGCGCTGAGGGCTACACCTTC. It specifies CASRQTGAEGYTF.

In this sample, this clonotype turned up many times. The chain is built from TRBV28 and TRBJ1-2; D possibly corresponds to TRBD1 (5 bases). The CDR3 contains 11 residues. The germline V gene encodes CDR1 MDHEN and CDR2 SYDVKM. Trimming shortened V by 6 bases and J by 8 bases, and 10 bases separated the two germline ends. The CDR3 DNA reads TGTGCCAGCAGATCAGGGTCAGGCTACACCTTC. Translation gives CASRSGSGYTF.

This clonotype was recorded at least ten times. The CDR3 loop is CASIVDRGRVEAFF. CDR3 nucleotide sequence: TGTGCCAGCATCGTCGACAGGGGGCGAGTTGAAGCTTTCTTT. The rearrangement links TRBV7-2 to TRBJ1-1; TRBD1 agrees at 10 bases. Looked up from germline, CDR1 is SGHTA and CDR2 is FQGNSA. V shed 7 bases and J 7 bases; nucleotides not matched to a gene: 9. This CDR3 is 14 amino acids long.